These T cell receptor beta chains were read from a single sample in a study of human thymus T cells. TCRdb's copy holds only in-frame clones and misses some; the assay was immunoSEQ multiplex PCR. Of tens of thousands of clones listed, 85% to 95% are singletons. Sequencing input: thymus tissue. These TCRs come from a girl less than two years old with a congenital heart defect but otherwise immunologically healthy. Both conserved end residues are trimmed from each CDR3.

V	CDR3
TRBV5-1	ASSLRADLNTEAF
TRBV29-1	SVASGGTDTQY
TRBV6-5	ASSRRGEQF
TRBV11-2	ASSFGRVLTEAF
TRBV5-8	ASSGGKVTVRSYNEQF
TRBV19	ASSIAGKETQY
TRBV7-2	ASRYLAGTVQY
TRBV27	ASSLFRNRGRTDTQY
TRBV7-4	ASSVTSGVQETQY
TRBV30	AWSVPGTGIRNTEAF
TRBV2	ASRDTIVAKNIQY
TRBV28	ASSLRTGLITQTANQPQH
TRBV7-2	ASSLSCQRTDTQY
TRBV4-1	ASSPAGLLTSGANVLT
TRBV2	ASSEASGTQPQH
TRBV27	ASTSGVEQY
TRBV18	ASSPNILRQEPYEQY
TRBV13	ASSFKAASYNEQF
TRBV6-1	ASSEAFPGPVDYEQY
TRBV9	ASSRTSGVYNEQF
TRBV7-2	ASSWTWGDTDTQY
TRBV6-1	AGRKRERPDTQY
TRBV15	ATSRVGLAGGAQY
TRBV6-5	ASSYSRTGIQH
TRBV18	ASSPGKDTDTQY